Listed here are 2 T cell receptor beta chains from one sample, sequenced in a study of OX40 agonist ivuxolimab in advanced cancers. Some clones are missing from TCRdb's copy, which holds only in-frame ones; the method was immunoSEQ multiplex PCR. The sample shows 73,000 or so clones, 80% to 95% of them seen only once. Sequenced material: CD4+ or CD8+ T cells sorted from blood, taken in a trial of the OX40 agonist ivuxolimab. These receptors came from an adult with an advanced solid tumor such as melanoma, head and neck, liver or kidney cancer.

J is TRBJ2-7 and V is TRBV19, with a possible D match to TRBD1 (6 bases). Trimming pared 5 bases from V and 0 bases from J, leaving 8 bases between. The length of the CDR3 is 13 residues. Germline CDR1 LNHDA, CDR2 SQIVND (reference sequence). In DNA form, the CDR3 reads TGTGCCAGTAGTCCAGGGGCCTCCTACGAGCAGTACTTC. Encoded protein: CASSPGASYEQYF.

This rearrangement joins TRBV4-1 to TRBJ2-3; 12 bases are shared with TRBD2. Germline CDR1 is MGHRA and CDR2 is YSYEKL. V trimming: 3 bases; J trimming: 1 base; junction bases outside the gene matches: 11. The CDR3 length is 19 residues. CDR3: CASSHGLAGGPGGTDTQYF. CDR3 coding DNA: TGCGCCAGCAGCCATGGGCTAGCGGGGGGGCCAGGCGGCACAGATACGCAGTATTTT.